These 25 T cell receptor beta chains share one sample of origin, sequenced in a study of T cell responses to AZD1222 COVID-19 vaccine. Assay: immunoSEQ multiplex PCR; the TCRdb copy retains only in-frame clones and omits some. This sample has 110,000 to 150,000 clones, with 75% to 90% found just once. Source: peripheral blood, taken on day 0 of AZD1222 vaccination. These receptor sequences come from an adult in good health.

The V call is TRBV4-1, the J call TRBJ2-1; 9 nucleotides align to TRBD2. Germline V lookup: CDR1 MGHRA, CDR2 YSYEKL. The CDR3 runs to 15 residues. J gave up 8 bases and V 1 base, and 6 bases lay outside the gene matches. Written as DNA, the CDR3 is TGCGCCAGCAGCCAAGCATGGCGGGGGGGAGATGAGCAGTTCTTC. Encoded protein: CASSQAWRGGDEQFF.

V gene TRBV7-9 combines with J gene TRBJ2-3; D unresolved. The CDR3 consists of 12 residues. CDR1 is SEHNR, CDR2 FQNEAQ, per germline (reference sequence). Trimming took off 8 bases at V and 7 bases at J, with 13 bases between the two ends. CDR3 nucleotide sequence: TGTGCCAGCTTAGGACCCGCGAATACGCAGTATTTT. Encoded protein: CASLGPANTQYF.

This chain connects TRBV27 to TRBJ2-5, with D possibly being TRBD2 (5 bases). The V end lost 5 bases, the J end lost 5 bases, and 9 bases lay between the germline ends. The length of the CDR3 is 12 residues. The germline CDR1 and CDR2 sequences are MNHEY and SMNVEV (reference sequence). The CDR3 nucleotides are TGTGCCAGCAGTGACTACGGGGAGACCCAGTACTTC. Amino acid sequence: CASSDYGETQYF.

The chain joins TRBV4-2 to TRBJ1-2; a possible D gene is TRBD1 (5 bases). The V and J ends lost 1 base and 2 bases respectively, with 17 bases between them. The germline V gene has CDR1 LGHNA and CDR2 YNFKEQ. The CDR3 consists of 17 residues. In DNA form, the CDR3 reads TGTGCCAGCAGCCAAGTGCTGGGAGGGGAGGGGAACTATGGCTACACCTTC. Translated, it gives CASSQVLGGEGNYGYTF.

This rearrangement joins TRBV18 to TRBJ1-6, with TRBD1 matching over 7 bases. The CDR3 consists of 15 residues. The J segment lost 8 bases and the V segment lost 3 bases, leaving 7 bases of the junction unmatched. Germline V CDR1 and CDR2: KGHSH, LQKENI. The DNA for the CDR3 is TGTGCCAGCTCACCGACAGGGATGAGAGATTCACCCCTCCACTTT. The encoded protein is CASSPTGMRDSPLHF.

The chain has TRBV5-1 and TRBJ2-5; no firm D call. Deletions cut 0 bases from V and 7 bases from J, with 10 bases between. The germline CDR1 and CDR2 sequences are SGHRS and YFSETQ. The CDR3 consists of 13 residues. The CDR3 here is CASSLAGQRTQYF. The CDR3 DNA reads TGCGCCAGCAGCTTGGCCGGGCAGAGGACCCAGTACTTC.

This clone occurred once. Compared with germline, one end of the junction differs, possibly owing to a read error. This chain links TRBV24-1 with TRBJ2-2; a possible D gene is TRBD2 (5 bases). The CDR3 consists of 14 residues. Germline CDR1 is KGHDR and CDR2 is SFDVKD. CDR3 in amino acids: CATRDSGYTGELFF. The CDR3 coding sequence is TGTGCCACCAGGGATTCGGGGTACACCGGGGAGCTGTTTTTT.

The chain uses TRBV30 and TRBJ2-5, with D hard to call. The CDR3 runs 15 residues. Germline CDR1 and CDR2: GTSNPN and SVGIG (reference sequence). V lost 0 bases to trimming and J lost 5 bases, with 16 bases between them. The CDR3 region has the DNA TGTGCCTGGAGTGTTGGCGAAGGGATGAGGGAGACCCAGTACTTC. This translates into CAWSVGEGMRETQYF.

V usage is TRBV7-9 and J usage is TRBJ2-5; D is perhaps TRBD1 or TRBD2 (6 bases each). This CDR3 comprises 13 residues. The germline CDR1 and CDR2 sequences are SEHNR and FQNEAQ (reference sequence). Trimming left V 5 bases short and J 7 bases short, with 14 bases between. CDR3 coding DNA: TGTGCCAGCAGCGGAGGGGGGTCGGGGACCCAGTACTTC. Translated: CASSGGGSGTQYF.

The J gene is TRBJ1-2, the V gene TRBV19, with 8 bases lining up with TRBD1. V was clipped by 6 bases and J by 5 bases; unmatched bases: 5. Germline V gene data show CDR1 as LNHDA and CDR2 as SQIVND (reference sequence). The CDR3 runs 13 residues. This CDR3 reads CASSRQGRYGYTF. DNA for the CDR3: TGTGCCAGTAGCAGACAGGGGAGATATGGCTACACCTTC.

The gene calls are TRBV9 and TRBJ2-3; TRBD2 agrees at 8 bases. J lost 5 bases, V lost 6 bases, and 5 bases had no gene match. The CDR3 has 13 amino acids. Germline CDR1 is SGDLS and CDR2 is YYNGEE. The CDR3 loop is CASTIGGGDTQYF. For the CDR3, the DNA is TGTGCCAGCACCATCGGGGGGGGAGATACGCAGTATTTT.

The chain couples TRBV6-2 or TRBV6-3 to TRBJ1-2, with a possible D match to TRBD1 (6 bases). This CDR3 is built from 15 residues. CDR1 MNHEY and CDR2 SVGEGT come from the germline V gene. Between the trimmed V and J ends, which lost 0 bases and 3 bases, there was a span of 11 bases. This CDR3 is CASSYSGGAYYGYTF. DNA of the CDR3: TGTGCCAGCAGTTACTCCGGGGGCGCATACTATGGCTACACCTTC.

The rearrangement links TRBV28 to TRBJ2-6; D is ambiguous. V was shortened by 8 bases and J by 0 bases, with 5 bases between the two germline ends. This CDR3 spans 13 amino acids. Germline-derived CDR1 and CDR2 are MDHEN and SYDVKM. CDR3 sequence reads: CASALSGANVLTF. CDR3 DNA sequence: TGTGCCAGCGCCCTCTCTGGGGCCAACGTCCTGACTTTC.

The V and J genes are TRBV3-1 (or the pseudogene TRBV3-2) and TRBJ1-1, with D perhaps matching TRBD1 (5 bases). The CDR3 has 14 residues. Looked up from germline, CDR1 is LGHDT and CDR2 is YNNKEL (reference sequence). V was shortened by 5 bases and J by 1 base, with 11 bases between the two germline ends. The CDR3: CASSSGLPNTEAFF. The CDR3 coding sequence is TGTGCCAGCAGCTCGGGACTTCCGAACACTGAAGCTTTCTTT.

The V gene is TRBV27, the J gene TRBJ2-1; D is unclear. CDR3 size: 11 residues. V was cut by 8 bases and J by 12 bases, with 14 bases left in between. Germline loops: CDR1 MNHEY, CDR2 SMNVEV (reference sequence). The CDR3 protein is CASGVVTRQFF. As DNA, the CDR3 is TGTGCCAGCGGGGTAGTCACCCGGCAGTTCTTC.

The chain joins TRBV6-1 to TRBJ1-1; D ambiguous. V shed 2 bases and J shed 4 bases, with 14 bases lying between them. Germline V gene data show CDR1 as MNHNS and CDR2 as SASEGT. The CDR3 runs to 15 residues. CDR3 sequence: CASSERHHQGTEAFF. In DNA form, the CDR3 reads TGTGCCAGCAGTGAACGACACCACCAAGGCACTGAAGCTTTCTTT.

J is TRBJ2-7 and V is TRBV23-1, with a tentative D call TRBD1 (6 bases). TRBV23-1 is given ORF status, its function remaining uncertain. This CDR3 has 17 amino acids. The germline V and J ends were trimmed by 4 bases and 3 bases, with 22 bases remaining between them. The CDR3 here is CASSRSTGRGYFYEQYF. CDR3 sequence (DNA): TGCGCCAGCAGTCGCTCTACAGGGAGAGGTTACTTCTACGAGCAGTACTTC.

The CDR3 spells CASSYGQGGEQYF. The CDR3 DNA reads as TGTGCCAGCAGTTACGGACAGGGCGGCGAGCAGTACTTC. The V and J genes are TRBV6-5 and TRBJ2-7; 8 bases map to TRBD1. The CDR3 has 13 residues. V lost 2 bases to trimming and J lost 6 bases; unmatched junction nucleotides: 3. Germline assignment: CDR1 MNHEY and CDR2 SVGAGI.

The chain combines TRBV3-1 (or the pseudogene TRBV3-2) with TRBJ2-7, with 13 nucleotides matching TRBD2. Losses at the gene ends were 3 bases for V and 2 bases for J; bases not matched to a gene: 1. Germline CDR1 reads LGHDT; CDR2 reads YNNKEL (reference sequence). The CDR3 loop spans 15 amino acids. The CDR3 reads CASSQGTSGAYEQYF. The CDR3 coding sequence is TGTGCCAGCAGCCAGGGGACTAGCGGGGCCTACGAGCAGTACTTC.

This clone was recorded once. This chain uses TRBV29-1 with TRBJ1-1; tentative D call: TRBD1 (6 bases). The germline V and J ends were trimmed by 6 bases and 5 bases, with 13 bases remaining between them. The CDR3 consists of 12 residues. CDR1 is SQVTM, CDR2 ANQGSEA, per germline. In DNA form, the CDR3 reads TGCAGCGTAGCAGGGGTAGTGACTGAAGCTTTCTTT. This encodes CSVAGVVTEAFF. Together with reference TRBV29-1 and TRBJ1-1, the CDR3 gives the full variable domain: SAVISQKPSRDICQRGTSLTIQCQVDSQVTMMFWYRQQPGQSLTLIATANQGSEATYESGFVIDKFPISRPNLTFSTLTVSNMSPEDSSIYLCSVAGVVTEAFFGQGTRLTVV.

CDR3 in DNA: TGTGCCTGGAGTGGGGTTTTGAACACTGAAGCTTTCTTT. Protein product: CAWSGVLNTEAFF. V gene TRBV30 combines with J gene TRBJ1-1; D gene unclear. Trimming left V 1 base short and J 0 bases short, with 6 bases between. The germline CDR1 and CDR2 sequences are GTSNPN and SVGIG (reference sequence). This CDR3 has 13 amino acids.

The chain carries TRBV2 and TRBJ1-3, with D possibly matching TRBD1 (5 bases). The length of the CDR3 is 16 residues. The germline V gene has CDR1 SNHLY and CDR2 FYNNEI. V was clipped by 6 bases and J by 1 base, with 16 bases between them. The CDR3 here is CASRSFARTSGNTIYF. The CDR3 DNA reads TGTGCCAGCAGATCGTTCGCCCGGACATCTGGAAACACCATATATTTT.

The rearrangement joins TRBV27 to TRBJ1-1; D gene ambiguous. V lost 3 bases to trimming and J lost 1 base, with 12 bases between them. The CDR3 length is 15 residues. Germline V gene lookup returns CDR1 MNHEY and CDR2 SMNVEV (reference sequence). This chain's CDR3 is CASSFLLQRNTEAFF. As DNA, the CDR3 is TGTGCCAGCAGTTTTCTCCTTCAGAGGAACACTGAAGCTTTCTTT.

To note about this clone: The sample carries other DNA sequences with the same CDR3. This chain connects TRBV6-5 to TRBJ1-5, with TRBD1 matching over 7 bases. In germline, CDR1 is MNHEY, CDR2 SVGAGI. V lost 4 bases and J lost 1; bases outside the gene matches: 4. The CDR3 is 15 residues long. The CDR3 sequence: CASSSRQGSNQPQHF. In nucleotides, the CDR3 is TGTGCCAGCAGTTCTAGACAGGGAAGCAATCAGCCCCAGCATTTT.

The V call is TRBV12-3 or TRBV12-4, the J call TRBJ1-2; D is unresolved. Trimming removed 2 bases from V and 7 bases from J, with 11 bases in between. There are 13 residues in the CDR3. The CDR3 sequence is CASSLRQDAGYTF. CDR3 sequence (DNA): TGTGCCAGCAGTTTAAGGCAGGACGCTGGCTACACCTTC.